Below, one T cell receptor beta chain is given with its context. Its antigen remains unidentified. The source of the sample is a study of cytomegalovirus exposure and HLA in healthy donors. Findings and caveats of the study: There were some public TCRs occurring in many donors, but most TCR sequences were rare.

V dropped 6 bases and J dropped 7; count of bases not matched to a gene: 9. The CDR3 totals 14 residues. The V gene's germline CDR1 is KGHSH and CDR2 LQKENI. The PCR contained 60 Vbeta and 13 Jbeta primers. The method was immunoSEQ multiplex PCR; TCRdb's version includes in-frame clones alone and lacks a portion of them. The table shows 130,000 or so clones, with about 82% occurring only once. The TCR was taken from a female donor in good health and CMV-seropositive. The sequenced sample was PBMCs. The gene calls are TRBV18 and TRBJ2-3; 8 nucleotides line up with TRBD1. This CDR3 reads CASSQGQGPNTQYF. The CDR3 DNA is TGTGCCAGCTCCCAAGGACAGGGCCCAAATACGCAGTATTTT. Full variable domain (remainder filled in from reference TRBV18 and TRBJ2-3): NAGVMQNPRHLVRRRGQEARLRCSPMKGHSHVYWYRQLPEEGLKFMVYLQKENIIDESGMPKERFSAEFPKEGPSILRIQQVVRGDSAAYFCASSQGQGPNTQYFGPGTRLTVL.